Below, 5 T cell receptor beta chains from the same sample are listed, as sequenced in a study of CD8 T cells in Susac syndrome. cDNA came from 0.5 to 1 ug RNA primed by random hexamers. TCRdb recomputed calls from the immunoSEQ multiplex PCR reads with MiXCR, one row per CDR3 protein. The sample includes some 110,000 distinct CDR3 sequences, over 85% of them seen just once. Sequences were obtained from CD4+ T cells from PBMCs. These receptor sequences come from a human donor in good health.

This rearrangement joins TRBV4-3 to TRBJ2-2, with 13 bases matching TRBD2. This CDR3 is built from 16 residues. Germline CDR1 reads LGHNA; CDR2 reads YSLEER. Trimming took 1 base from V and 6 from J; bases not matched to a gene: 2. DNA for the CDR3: TGCGCCAGCAGCCAAGGGACTAGCGGGAGTGCCGGGGAGCTGTTTTTT. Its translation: CASSQGTSGSAGELFF.

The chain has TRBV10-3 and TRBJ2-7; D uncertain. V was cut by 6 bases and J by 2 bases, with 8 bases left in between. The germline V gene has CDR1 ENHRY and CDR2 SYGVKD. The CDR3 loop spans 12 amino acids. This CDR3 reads CAISVATYEQYF. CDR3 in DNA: TGTGCCATCAGCGTAGCAACCTACGAGCAGTACTTC.

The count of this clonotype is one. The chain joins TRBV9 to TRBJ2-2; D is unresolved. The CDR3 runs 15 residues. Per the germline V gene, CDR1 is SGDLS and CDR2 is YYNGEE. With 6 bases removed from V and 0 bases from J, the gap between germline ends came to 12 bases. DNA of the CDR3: TGTGCCAGCAACCACGGCGTTACGAACACCGGGGAGCTGTTTTTT. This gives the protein CASNHGVTNTGELFF.

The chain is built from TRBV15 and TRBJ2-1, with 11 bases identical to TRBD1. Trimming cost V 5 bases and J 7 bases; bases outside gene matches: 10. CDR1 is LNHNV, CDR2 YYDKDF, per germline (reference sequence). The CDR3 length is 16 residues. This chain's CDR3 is CATSGRTGGARNEQFF. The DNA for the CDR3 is TGTGCCACCAGCGGCCGGACAGGGGGCGCACGAAATGAGCAGTTCTTC.

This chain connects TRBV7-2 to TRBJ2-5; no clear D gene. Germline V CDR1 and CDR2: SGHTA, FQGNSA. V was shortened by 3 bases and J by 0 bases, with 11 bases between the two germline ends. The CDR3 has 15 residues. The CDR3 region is CASSFSSSYQETQYF. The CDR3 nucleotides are TGTGCCAGCAGCTTCAGTAGCAGCTACCAAGAGACCCAGTACTTC.